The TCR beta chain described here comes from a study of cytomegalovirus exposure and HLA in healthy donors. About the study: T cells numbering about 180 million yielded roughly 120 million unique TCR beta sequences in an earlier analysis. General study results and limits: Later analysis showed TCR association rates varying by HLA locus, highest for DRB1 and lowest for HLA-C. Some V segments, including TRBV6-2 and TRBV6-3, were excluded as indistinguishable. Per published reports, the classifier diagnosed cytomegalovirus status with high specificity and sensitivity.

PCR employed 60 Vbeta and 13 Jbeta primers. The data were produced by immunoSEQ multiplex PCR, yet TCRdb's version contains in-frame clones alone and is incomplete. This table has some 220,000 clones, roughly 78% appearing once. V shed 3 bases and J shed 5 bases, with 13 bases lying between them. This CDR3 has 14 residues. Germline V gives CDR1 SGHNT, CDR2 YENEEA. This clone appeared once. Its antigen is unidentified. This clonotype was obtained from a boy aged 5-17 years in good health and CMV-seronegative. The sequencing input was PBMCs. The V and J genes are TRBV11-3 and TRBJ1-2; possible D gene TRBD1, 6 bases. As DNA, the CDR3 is TGTGCCAGCAGCTTTAGGACAGCCCAGTATGGCTACACCTTC. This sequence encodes CASSFRTAQYGYTF.